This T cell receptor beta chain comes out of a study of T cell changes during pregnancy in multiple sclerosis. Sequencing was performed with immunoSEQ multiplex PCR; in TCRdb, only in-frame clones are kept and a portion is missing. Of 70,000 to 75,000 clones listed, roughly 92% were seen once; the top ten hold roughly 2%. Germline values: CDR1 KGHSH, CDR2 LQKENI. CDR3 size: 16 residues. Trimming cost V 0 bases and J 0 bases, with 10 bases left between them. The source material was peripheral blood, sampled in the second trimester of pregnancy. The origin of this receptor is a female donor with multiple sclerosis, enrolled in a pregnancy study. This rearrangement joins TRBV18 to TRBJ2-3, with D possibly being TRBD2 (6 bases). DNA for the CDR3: TGTGCCAGCTCACCACCGGGCGGGATAAGCACAGATACGCAGTATTTT. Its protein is CASSPPGGISTDTQYF.